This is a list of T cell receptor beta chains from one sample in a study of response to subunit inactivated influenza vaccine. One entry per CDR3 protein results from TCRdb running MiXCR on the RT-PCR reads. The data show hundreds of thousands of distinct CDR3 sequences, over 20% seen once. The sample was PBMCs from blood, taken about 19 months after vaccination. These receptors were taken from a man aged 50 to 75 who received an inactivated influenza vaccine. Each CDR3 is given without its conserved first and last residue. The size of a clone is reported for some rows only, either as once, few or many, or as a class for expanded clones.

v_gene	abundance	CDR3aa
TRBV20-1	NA	SALKASGFAGELF
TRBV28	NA	ASSPTGRSLYGYT
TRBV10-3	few	AISAGWNTEAF
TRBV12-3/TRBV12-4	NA	ASSKPSGLRNTEAF
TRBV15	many	ATSRAQGDTEAF
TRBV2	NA	ASSVSGVASEQY
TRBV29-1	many	SVESMGNEQF
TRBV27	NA	ASSFHDPPGYGYT
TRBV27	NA	ASSLSIDSNEQF
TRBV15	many	ATSRDPGSNQPQH